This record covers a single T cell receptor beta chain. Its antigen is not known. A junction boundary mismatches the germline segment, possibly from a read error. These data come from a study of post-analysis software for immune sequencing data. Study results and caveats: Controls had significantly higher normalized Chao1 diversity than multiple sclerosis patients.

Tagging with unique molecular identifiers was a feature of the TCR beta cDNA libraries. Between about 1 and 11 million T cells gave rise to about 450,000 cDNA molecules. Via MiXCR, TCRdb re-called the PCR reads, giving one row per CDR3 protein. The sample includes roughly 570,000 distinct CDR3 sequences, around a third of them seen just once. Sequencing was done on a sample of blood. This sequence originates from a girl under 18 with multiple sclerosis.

In nucleotides, the CDR3 is TGTGCCAGCAGACACCGGGACAGAGGGCTTATCGGGGAGCGGTTTTTT. It specifies CASRHRDRGLIGERFF. The rearrangement uses TRBV7-9 and TRBJ2-2; 7 bases match TRBD1. This CDR3 is built from 16 residues. Germline loops: CDR1 SEHNR, CDR2 FQNEAQ (reference sequence).